This T cell receptor (beta chain) appears in the sequencing data of a study of shared clonotypes between healthy human individuals (dated by TCRdb to 2018 to 2020). Background for the entire study: The cohort comprised a couple of women and three men aged 18 to 49 years. For each donor, CD4 naive and CD4 memory were each run on three plates, CD8 naive on two plates, and CD8 memory on one plate. Leukapheresis yielded between about 0.8 and 8.9 billion PBMCs per donor. Blood TCR repertoires of a handful of healthy adults were deeply sequenced to estimate repertoire size and the extent of clonotype sharing between individuals. To increase sequencing depth and limit assay-specific biases, different laboratories used diverse techniques to prepare libraries and sequence TCR repertoires.

Using the deep immunoSEQ assay, TCR CDR3 regions were amplified from genomic DNA by multiplex PCR. For each cell subset, the extracted genomic DNA was distributed evenly across all wells of several immunoSEQ 96-well plates, and each plate served as one replicate. For sorted subsets, 200 ng of genomic DNA, equivalent to around 30,000 T cell genomes, went into each replicate PCR. Purified libraries were measured with a Qubit 3.0 fluorometer, size-checked on a Bioanalyzer 2100, and measured again with the KAPA Library Quantification kit. Every immunoSEQ 96-well plate was sequenced on a dedicated single-read 150-cycle Illumina NextSeq 550 flow cell. Per the authors' processing: Because the immunoSEQ output included only junctional sequences and no quality scores, the filtering could not be the same as the filtering used for full-length reads. Sequences were annotated with PyIR, a Python wrapper for IgBLAST v1.9, and V/J genes and CDR3 were assigned using IMGT germline references. Reads were removed for weak V/J assignments (E-value above 1e-6), missing CDR3, stop codons, out-of-frame junctions, or ambiguous translated residues. A V3J clonotype was defined by an identical inferred V gene, J gene, and CDR3 amino acid sequence. The percentage overlap between two repertoires was calculated by dividing the number of shared unique clonotypes by the size of the smaller repertoire. Repertoire richness was assessed with RTK rarefaction, the Chao1 estimator, and Recon v2.1 estimates of unobserved clonotypes. Generation probabilities were computed with OLGA for all TCRbeta clonotypes obtained by the gDNA method from several donors. The immuneACCESS repertoire file appears here via TCRdb, limited to in-frame rearrangements. These files lack a portion of the clones; in checked studies, under half of the deficit traces to unresolved V genes, and the cause of the others is not known. That table supplies the V and J calls and clone size; D and trimming were determined from the DNA. This sample holds approximately 1.9 million clones; just under 95% were observed only once. The ten largest account for around 1.8% of the sample.

Here is what the overall study found, with its caveats: The genetic and exposure-history diversity represented was limited by the small number of donors. Only blood was sampled, and tissue TCR repertoires likely differ from those in blood. Incomplete sequencing was indicated by rarefaction of sorted-subset datasets, despite the large sequencing depth. Based on pairwise subsampling, the degree of clonotype sharing among donors was expected to be affected by sequencing depth. Compared with non-shared clonotypes, the clonotypes found in all four sorted-subset donors had higher generation probabilities. Naive subsets generally had larger estimated clonotype richness than memory subsets did. Across a handful of donors, approximately 4.6% of naive CD4, roughly 3.3% of naive CD8, around 2.5% of memory CD4, and under 0.45% of memory CD8 clonotypes were shared.

CD8 naive samples were obtained by positive selection for CCR7 among CD45RO-negative cells, yielding a CD45RA+CCR7+ population from which TemRA cells were excluded. The donors were healthy, HIV-negative adults who had no recently reported acute infections or vaccinations. Every donor was a Caucasian adult residing in Nashville, Tennessee, USA. After blood collection by leukapheresis, PBMCs were isolated using Ficoll-Histopaque density gradient centrifugation and then cryopreserved in the vapor phase of liquid nitrogen. Analytical flow cytometry was used to check the purity and quantity of each magnetically sorted T cell population. Genomic DNA was isolated from each sorted fraction and quantified by UV absorbance on a Nanodrop 2000c. Concerning this clone itself: Its antigen has not been determined. Per-base quality was not reported, and no clone a single base away is much larger than it.

CDR1 and CDR2, looked up from the germline V gene (reference sequence), are SEHNR and FQNEAQ. The CDR3 covers 15 residues, taking in both the cysteine and the phenylalanine. Just the 45-base CDR3 DNA is kept, in frame starting at base 1. V drops 0 bases and J drops 5 bases, leaving 12 bases in between. The receptor's source is a young man in good health. Some clones in this sample may be carry-over from other donors' samples. Recombination connected TRBV7-9 to TRBJ2-3; the D call could be TRBD1 or TRBD2, with each sharing 6 bases. The sequenced sample was naive CD8+ T cells from PBMCs. Reading the label with the study, this specimen's cell subset or site is: CD45RA+CCR7+. The CDR3 reads as follows: CASSLAEGDEDTQYF. The nucleotides are TGTGCCAGCAGCTTAGCGGAGGGGGACGAAGATACGCAGTATTTT.